These 27 T cell receptor beta chains originate from one sample sequenced in a study of T cell responses to AZD1222 COVID-19 vaccine. The assay was immunoSEQ multiplex PCR, and TCRdb's table has in-frame clones only and misses some. The table has more than 100,000 clones, about 90% seen once. The sample was peripheral blood, taken on day 0 of AZD1222 vaccination. The receptors stem from an adult in good health.

The chain carries TRBV27 and TRBJ1-1; D may be TRBD1 (5 bases). Per germline, CDR1 MNHEY and CDR2 SMNVEV (reference sequence). V lost 3 bases and J 2 bases, leaving 7 bases between the germline ends. The CDR3 runs 13 residues. The CDR3 sequence is CASSFQGNTEAFF. CDR3 DNA sequence: TGTGCCAGCAGTTTTCAGGGAAACACTGAAGCTTTCTTT.

The V and J genes are TRBV10-3 and TRBJ1-5; D call uncertain. This CDR3 comprises 12 residues. Trimming took 3 bases from V and 5 from J, leaving 5 bases between them. Germline values: CDR1 ENHRY, CDR2 SYGVKD. The CDR3: CAISESDQPQHF. In DNA form, the CDR3 reads TGTGCCATCAGTGAATCCGATCAGCCCCAGCATTTT.

This chain joins TRBV7-9 and TRBJ2-1, with D tentatively TRBD2 (6 bases). V lost 5 bases, J lost 4 bases, and 21 bases lay in between. The CDR3 consists of 17 residues. CDR1 and CDR2 from the germline V gene are SEHNR and FQNEAQ (reference sequence). The DNA of the CDR3 is TGTGCCAGCAGCCCCTACCCCGCCACTAGCCCGTACAATGAGCAGTTCTTC. This gives the protein CASSPYPATSPYNEQFF. The whole variable domain, remainder taken from reference TRBV7-9 and TRBJ2-1, is DTGVSQNPRHKITKRGQNVTFRCDPISEHNRLYWYRQTLGQGPEFLTYFQNEAQLEKSRLLSDRFSAERPKGSFSTLEIQRTEQGDSAMYLCASSPYPATSPYNEQFFGPGTRLTVL.

The rearrangement links TRBV3-1 (or the pseudogene TRBV3-2) to TRBJ2-3; D remains ambiguous. Trimming removed 2 bases from V and 0 bases from J, with 15 bases in between. The CDR3 runs 17 residues. Germline-derived CDR1 and CDR2 are LGHDT and YNNKEL (reference sequence). CDR3 in amino acids: CASSQFGTSLSTDTQYF. As DNA, the CDR3 is TGTGCCAGCAGCCAATTTGGCACATCCCTTAGCACAGATACGCAGTATTTT.

The chain links TRBV27 to TRBJ1-1, with TRBD1 as a possible D gene (6 bases). CDR3 length: 17 residues. The V gene's germline CDR1 is MNHEY and CDR2 SMNVEV (reference sequence). V lost 7 bases, J lost 5 bases, and 26 bases lay in between. The CDR3 bases are TGTGCCAGCACCCCAAGGGGTAAGGGGGGGGATAATACTGAAGCTTTCTTT. It specifies CASTPRGKGGDNTEAFF.

The V call is TRBV23-1, the J call TRBJ1-2, with unresolved D. TRBV23-1 is given ORF status, its function remaining uncertain. Deletions cut 3 bases from V and 8 bases from J, with 16 bases between. The CDR3 covers 14 residues. CDR3 residues: CASSHCGPYGGYTF. In DNA form, the CDR3 reads TGCGCCAGCAGTCACTGTGGACCCTATGGAGGCTACACCTTC.

This rearrangement joins TRBV5-4 to TRBJ2-5, with TRBD2 matching over 15 bases. The V gene's germline CDR1 is SGHNT and CDR2 YYREEE (reference sequence). This CDR3 has 16 amino acids. V gave up 4 bases and J gave up 4 bases; unmatched junction bases: 5. CDR3 sequence reads: CASSRRTSGGVETQYF. The CDR3 DNA sequence: TGTGCCAGCAGCCGGCGGACTAGCGGGGGGGTAGAGACCCAGTACTTC.

The chain is built from TRBV6-5 and TRBJ1-1; unclear D gene. The CDR3 is made up of 13 amino acids. The germline gives CDR1 MNHEY, CDR2 SVGAGI. Trimming cost V 0 bases and J 5 bases, with 7 bases left between them. The CDR3 DNA is TGTGCCAGCAGTTACTCGCCGGGAACTGAAGCTTTCTTT. Translating gives CASSYSPGTEAFF.

The chain recombines TRBV6-5 with TRBJ1-6, with D hard to call. Germline CDR1 and CDR2: MNHEY and SVGAGI. V was clipped by 0 bases and J by 7 bases, with 10 bases between them. The CDR3 loop spans 15 amino acids. CDR3: CASSYSASGNSPLHF. CDR3 bases: TGTGCCAGCAGTTACTCAGCCTCTGGGAATTCACCCCTCCACTTT.

This clone was picked up one time. J is TRBJ2-2 and V is TRBV9; no definite D call. The V gene lost 2 bases and the J gene lost 6 bases, with 8 bases spanning the gap. Germline assignment: CDR1 SGDLS and CDR2 YYNGEE. The CDR3 runs 13 residues. CDR3 bases: TGTGCCAGCAGCGTCGGTCCTTCCGGGGAGCTGTTTTTT. Amino acids: CASSVGPSGELFF.

This chain joins TRBV18 and TRBJ1-4, with D possibly TRBD1 on 5 matching bases. The V and J ends lost 4 bases and 10 bases respectively, with 7 bases between them. Germline V gene lookup returns CDR1 KGHSH and CDR2 LQKENI. The CDR3 sequence is 11 residues long. This CDR3 is CASSLGGKLFF. CDR3 DNA sequence: TGTGCCAGCTCACTCGGGGGAAAACTGTTTTTT.

V gene TRBV19 combines with J gene TRBJ1-5; D gene ambiguous. The CDR3 spans 13 residues. Trimming stripped 4 bases from V and 5 bases from J, with 9 bases between. Germline assignment: CDR1 LNHDA and CDR2 SQIVND (reference sequence). The CDR3 reads CASSTPWHQPQHF. The DNA of the CDR3 is TGTGCCAGTAGTACTCCCTGGCATCAGCCCCAGCATTTT.

The chain combines TRBV11-2 with TRBJ2-1; no definite D call. This CDR3 is 16 amino acids long. The germline V gene has CDR1 SGHAT and CDR2 FQNNGV. Deletions cut 1 base from V and 2 bases from J, with 12 bases between. The CDR3 nucleotides read TGTGCCAGCAGCTTAGCCCCCTCGGTGCCCTACAATGAGCAGTTCTTC. Its protein product is CASSLAPSVPYNEQFF.

The rearrangement links TRBV6-2 or TRBV6-3 to TRBJ1-4; D is unresolved. V lost 0 bases, J lost 4 bases, and 12 bases lay in between. Germline CDR1 MNHEY, CDR2 SVGEGT. The CDR3 has 16 residues. CDR3 in amino acids: CASSYSITEHNEKLFF. CDR3 nucleotides: TGTGCCAGCAGTTACTCGATAACGGAACATAATGAAAAACTGTTTTTT.

The V call is TRBV20-1, the J call TRBJ2-1; the D is unclear. The V gene lost 3 bases and the J gene lost 2 bases, with 14 bases spanning the gap. This CDR3 spans 15 amino acids. Germline values: CDR1 DFQATT, CDR2 SNEGSKA (reference sequence). Written as DNA, the CDR3 is TGCAGTGCTAGTTTGGGGATCTTCACCTACAATGAGCAGTTCTTC. Amino acids: CSASLGIFTYNEQFF.

The V gene is TRBV5-5, the J gene TRBJ2-7, with D unresolved. Germline CDR1 reads SGHKS; CDR2 reads YYEKEE (reference sequence). Trimming took off 0 bases at V and 0 bases at J, with 10 bases between the two ends. CDR3 length equals 15 residues. The CDR3 protein is CASSLEDGPSYEQYF. CDR3 nucleotides: TGTGCCAGCAGCTTGGAAGACGGGCCCTCCTACGAGCAGTACTTC.

The chain recombines TRBV7-3 with TRBJ2-2; no clear D. Per the germline V gene, CDR1 is SGHTA and CDR2 is FQGTGA. V shed 3 bases and J shed 6 bases, with 8 bases lying between them. The CDR3 has 13 amino acids. The CDR3 region has the DNA TGTGCCAGCAGCTTTGATGGGGCCGGGGAGCTGTTTTTT. The encoded protein is CASSFDGAGELFF.

The chain carries TRBV6-5 and TRBJ1-2, with a tentative D call TRBD1 (6 bases). V lost 7 bases and J lost 4, with 10 bases in between. Germline CDR1 is MNHEY and CDR2 is SVGAGI. This CDR3 has 12 residues. For the CDR3, the DNA is TGTGCCAGCAAGTGGACAGCCTATGGCTACACCTTC. Its protein is CASKWTAYGYTF.

Only a few counts were recorded for this clone. The J gene is TRBJ1-1, the V gene TRBV6-5; D remains ambiguous. V lost 6 bases to trimming and J lost 1 base, with 15 bases between them. This CDR3 comprises 15 residues. In germline, CDR1 is MNHEY, CDR2 SVGAGI. This CDR3 is CASSPYGRENTEAFF. CDR3 in DNA: TGTGCCAGCAGCCCATACGGGAGAGAGAACACTGAAGCTTTCTTT.

The V gene is TRBV7-9, the J gene TRBJ1-5; unclear D gene. The ends were cut back, 5 bases at V and 1 base at J, with 9 bases in the middle. CDR3 length equals 14 residues. Germline loops: CDR1 SEHNR, CDR2 FQNEAQ (reference sequence). The CDR3 loop reads CASSITPSNQPQHF. CDR3 nucleotides: TGTGCCAGCAGCATAACGCCCAGCAATCAGCCCCAGCATTTT.

V usage is TRBV14 and J usage is TRBJ1-2, with 8 bases aligning to TRBD1. This CDR3 has 13 residues. Per the germline V gene, CDR1 is SGHDN and CDR2 is FVKESK. V trimming: 4 bases; J trimming: 8 bases; junction bases outside the gene matches: 6. The CDR3: CASSPRTGRGYTF. The CDR3 nucleotides read TGTGCCAGCAGCCCACGGACAGGGAGAGGCTACACCTTC.

This chain links TRBV10-3 with TRBJ1-3, with 8 bases identical to TRBD1. CDR3 length equals 17 residues. The V and J ends lost 0 bases and 1 base, in that order; junction bases with no gene match: 5. Germline V gene sequence: CDR1 ENHRY, CDR2 SYGVKD. The DNA of the CDR3 is TGTGCCATCAGTGAGTCGGGGAGACAGGGGTCTGGAAACACCATATATTTT. Its translation is CAISESGRQGSGNTIYF.

This rearrangement joins TRBV18 to TRBJ1-3; D not certain. Germline values: CDR1 KGHSH, CDR2 LQKENI. V dropped 6 bases and J dropped 4 bases, with 10 bases sitting between them. The length of the CDR3 is 13 residues. DNA for the CDR3: TGTGCCAGCTCGCTGGGATCCGGAAACACCATATATTTT. It translates to CASSLGSGNTIYF.

The CDR3 DNA follows: TGCGCCAGCAGCTTGGCCAATTCCGGGACAGGGGTCGGCAGATCTGGAAACACCATATATTTT. Encoded protein: CASSLANSGTGVGRSGNTIYF. This chain connects TRBV5-1 to TRBJ1-3; 10 bases are shared with TRBD1. V dropped 0 bases and J dropped 1; count of bases not matched to a gene: 16. CDR3 length: 21 residues. The germline CDR1 and CDR2 sequences are SGHRS and YFSETQ.

The rearrangement joins TRBV29-1 to TRBJ2-1, with a tentative D call TRBD1 (5 bases). From germline, CDR1 is SQVTM and CDR2 ANQGSEA. CDR3 length equals 12 residues. CDR3 residues: CTVQGNYNEQFF. CDR3 DNA sequence: TGCACAGTTCAGGGCAACTACAATGAGCAGTTCTTC.

The DNA of the CDR3 is TGCAGCGTTGATGGCAAGAGCGGCGGCTCCTACAATGAGCAGTTCTTC. Protein product: CSVDGKSGGSYNEQFF. The chain uses TRBV29-1 and TRBJ2-1; tentatively, D is TRBD2 (5 bases). The CDR3 length is 16 residues. The V end was cut by 3 bases, the J end by 0 bases, with 15 bases between. CDR1 and CDR2 (germline): SQVTM, ANQGSEA.

The V and J genes are TRBV7-3 and TRBJ1-1; TRBD1 agrees at 7 bases. The CDR3 sequence is 15 residues long. The V gene end was trimmed by 7 bases and the J gene end by 1 base; junction bases not matched to a gene: 9. Germline V CDR1 and CDR2: SGHTA, FQGTGA. The CDR3: CASTQGGARNTEAFF. The DNA for the CDR3 is TGTGCCAGCACTCAAGGGGGCGCACGGAACACTGAAGCTTTCTTT.